This entry features one T cell receptor (beta chain) sequence. RNA transcripts provided the source from which TCR beta CDR3 regions were amplified. The HTBI primer set was used in a first-round RT-PCR of the TCR CDR3. In TCRdb, the multiplex PCR reads were re-called with MiXCR into one record per CDR3 protein. The sample holds tens of thousands of distinct CDR3 sequences; around 40% are singletons and the top ten take around a tenth. The source of the sample is a study of T cells in Graves' hyperthyroidism and ophthalmopathy. V was clipped by 2 bases and J by 1 base, with 18 bases between them. Germline V gives CDR1 DFQATT, CDR2 SNEGSKA (reference sequence). This CDR3 has 16 residues.

This chain uses TRBV20-1 with TRBJ2-7; D gene uncertain. The source of this sequence is a woman under 40 with Graves' hyperthyroidism. Material: blood. CDR3 nucleotide sequence: TGCAGTGCTAGACCCCAGAAGACTTTCGATTCCTACGAGCAGTACTTC. It encodes CSARPQKTFDSYEQYF.